The clone carrying this T cell receptor (beta chain) was detected ten times or more. What it binds is not known. This specimen comes from a study of CD8 T cells in ankylosing spondylitis. General study results and limits: Disease-associated clones were reportedly significantly overrepresented in matched ankylosing spondylitis synovial fluid. Earlier work had already found some motif variants in reactive arthritis synovial fluid and blood.

V was cut by 3 bases and J by 0 bases, with 10 bases left in between. Germline V lookup: CDR1 ENHRY, CDR2 SYGVKD. The CDR3 consists of 15 residues. Researchers built TCR beta libraries using quantitative 5'-RACE with molecular barcodes. Via MiXCR, TCRdb re-called the 5' RACE reads, giving one row per CDR3 protein. The data contain roughly 69,000 distinct CDR3 sequences, about 5% of them singletons. The chain employs TRBV10-3 and TRBJ2-3; D may be TRBD1 or TRBD2 (5 bases each). Material: blood, either unsorted or a sorted T cell fraction (not recorded which). The receptor's source is a male donor with ankylosing spondylitis or in good health (not recorded which). This CDR3 reads CAISEGRGSTDTQYF. The CDR3 nucleotides read TGTGCCATCAGTGAAGGACGGGGCAGCACAGATACGCAGTATTTT.